This TCR beta chain was profiled in a study of control samples from healthy donors and cancer patients (dated by TCRdb to 2020 to 2022). The library was made by the immunoSEQ multiplex PCR assay. Sourced from immuneACCESS, this table was stored by TCRdb with only in-frame sequences that have V and J called. A share of the clones is absent; for the studies checked, an unresolved V gene accounts for under half, and the remainder has no known explanation. This sample holds some 130,000 clones; around 90% were observed only once. Roughly 8.7% of the sample belongs to the ten largest clones. The germline V gene sets CDR1 to SGHAT and CDR2 to FQNNGV. From its cysteine to its phenylalanine, the CDR3 spans 12 amino acids. Only the CDR3 portion is preserved as DNA: 36 bases, with reading frame beginning at the first base. Trimming accounts for 5 bases at V and 6 bases at J, while the number of junction bases matched to no gene is 3.

A remark on this clone: The antigen it recognizes is unknown. No base quality information exists; no much larger clone differs at one position.

The sample comprised blood. Recombination linked TRBV11-2 to TRBJ1-1; 7 nucleotides in the junction match TRBD1. This sequence was found in a man aged 18-30 years in good health. The CDR3 reads as follows: CASSPTGPEAFF. The bases are TGTGCCAGCAGCCCGACAGGGCCTGAAGCTTTCTTT.